This TCR beta chain came from a study of blood T cells in healthy people across ages. The CDR3 length is 13 residues. Germline V gene sequence: CDR1 SGHKS, CDR2 YYEKEE (reference sequence). The people who gave samples were healthy Caucasians from Russia, aged roughly 6 to 100. Alongside a J-beta primer mix, a sample-barcoded 5' primer served in a second PCR lasting about 7 to 12 cycles. MiXCR, run by TCRdb on the 5' RACE reads, gives a single entry per CDR3 protein. The sample contains 850,000 to 1,000,000 distinct CDR3 sequences, 51% of which appear only once. This chain connects TRBV5-5 to TRBJ2-4; no reliable D call. The assigned J gene may be wrong: the sequence end matches TRBJ2-5 better. The source is a woman between 55 and 75 years old in good health. The sample taken for sequencing was blood. CDR3 region: CASSLADSETQYF. CDR3 coding DNA: TGTGCCAGCAGCTTGGCTGATTCAGAGACCCAGTACTTC.